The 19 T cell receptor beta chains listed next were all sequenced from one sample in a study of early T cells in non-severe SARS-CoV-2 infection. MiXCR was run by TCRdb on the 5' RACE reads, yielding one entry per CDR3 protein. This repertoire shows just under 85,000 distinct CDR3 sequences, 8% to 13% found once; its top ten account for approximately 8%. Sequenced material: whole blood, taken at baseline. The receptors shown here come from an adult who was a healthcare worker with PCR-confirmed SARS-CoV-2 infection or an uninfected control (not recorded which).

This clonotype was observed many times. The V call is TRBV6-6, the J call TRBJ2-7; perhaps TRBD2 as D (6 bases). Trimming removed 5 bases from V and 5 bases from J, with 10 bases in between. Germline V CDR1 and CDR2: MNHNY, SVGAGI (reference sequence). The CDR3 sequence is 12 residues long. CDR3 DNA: TGTGCCAGCAGTCCATCGGGGGACGAGCAGTACTTC. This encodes CASSPSGDEQYF.

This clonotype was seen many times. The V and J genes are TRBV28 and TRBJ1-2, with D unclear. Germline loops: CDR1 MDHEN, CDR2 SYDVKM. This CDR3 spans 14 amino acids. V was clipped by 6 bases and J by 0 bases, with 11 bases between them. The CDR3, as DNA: TGTGCCAGCAGACTACACCGAGCTAACTATGGCTACACCTTC. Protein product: CASRLHRANYGYTF.

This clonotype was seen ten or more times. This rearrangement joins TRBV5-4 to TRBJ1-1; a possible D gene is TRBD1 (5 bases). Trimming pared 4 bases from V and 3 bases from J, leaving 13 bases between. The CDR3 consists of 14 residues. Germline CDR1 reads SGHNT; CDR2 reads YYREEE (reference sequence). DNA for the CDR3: TGTGCCAGCAGCCCACAGTGGGGGTACACTGAAGCTTTCTTT. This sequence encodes CASSPQWGYTEAFF.

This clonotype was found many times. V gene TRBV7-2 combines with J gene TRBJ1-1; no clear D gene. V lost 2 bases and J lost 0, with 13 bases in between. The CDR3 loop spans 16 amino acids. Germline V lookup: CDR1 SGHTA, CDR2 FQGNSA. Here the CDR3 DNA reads TGTGCCAGCAGCTTACGGCAGCTGGGCATGAACACTGAAGCTTTCTTT. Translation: CASSLRQLGMNTEAFF.

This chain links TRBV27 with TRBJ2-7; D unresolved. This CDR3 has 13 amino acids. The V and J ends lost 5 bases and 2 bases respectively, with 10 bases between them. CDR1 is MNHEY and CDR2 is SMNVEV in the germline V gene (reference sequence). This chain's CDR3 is CASSTMGPYEQYF. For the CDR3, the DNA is TGTGCCAGCAGTACCATGGGCCCCTACGAGCAGTACTTC.

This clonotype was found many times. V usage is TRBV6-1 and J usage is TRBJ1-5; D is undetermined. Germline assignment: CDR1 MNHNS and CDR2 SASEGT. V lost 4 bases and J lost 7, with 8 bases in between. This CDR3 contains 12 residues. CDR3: CASSGRTQPQHF. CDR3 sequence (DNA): TGTGCCAGCAGTGGGCGGACCCAGCCCCAGCATTTT.

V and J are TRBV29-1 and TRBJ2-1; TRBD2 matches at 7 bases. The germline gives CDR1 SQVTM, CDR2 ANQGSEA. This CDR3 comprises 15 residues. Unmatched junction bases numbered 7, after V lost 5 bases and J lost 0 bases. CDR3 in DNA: TGCAGCGTTCTATCAGGCGGGAGCTCCTACAATGAGCAGTTCTTC. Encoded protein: CSVLSGGSSYNEQFF.

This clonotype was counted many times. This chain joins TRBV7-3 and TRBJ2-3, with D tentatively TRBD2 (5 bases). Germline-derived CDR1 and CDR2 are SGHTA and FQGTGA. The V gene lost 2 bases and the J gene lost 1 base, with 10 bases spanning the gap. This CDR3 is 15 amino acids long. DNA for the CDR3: TGTGCCAGCAGCTTAGGCGGGCGGGGCACAGATACGCAGTATTTT. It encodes CASSLGGRGTDTQYF.

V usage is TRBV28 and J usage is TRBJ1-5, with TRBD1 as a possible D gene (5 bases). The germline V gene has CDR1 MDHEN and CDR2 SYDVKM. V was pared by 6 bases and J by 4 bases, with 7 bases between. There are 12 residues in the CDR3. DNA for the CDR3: TGTGCCAGCAGGAGGGGTAATCAGCCCCAGCATTTT. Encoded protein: CASRRGNQPQHF. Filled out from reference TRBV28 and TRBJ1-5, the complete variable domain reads DVKVTQSSRYLVKRTGEKVFLECVQDMDHENMFWYRQDPGLGLRLIYFSYDVKMKEKGDIPEGYSVSREKKERFSLILESASTNQTSMYLCASRRGNQPQHFGDGTRLSIL.

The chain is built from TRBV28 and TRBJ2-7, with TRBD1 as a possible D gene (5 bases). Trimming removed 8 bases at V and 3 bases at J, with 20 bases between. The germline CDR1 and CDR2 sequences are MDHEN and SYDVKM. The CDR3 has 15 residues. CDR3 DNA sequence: TGTGCCAGCCAGAGCTTGGCCAGGGCGAACTACGAGCAGTACTTC. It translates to CASQSLARANYEQYF.

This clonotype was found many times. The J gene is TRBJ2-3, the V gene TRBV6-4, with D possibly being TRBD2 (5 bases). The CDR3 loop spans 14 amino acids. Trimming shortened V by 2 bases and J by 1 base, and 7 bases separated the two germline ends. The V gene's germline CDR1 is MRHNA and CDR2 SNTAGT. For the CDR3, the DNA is TGTGCCAGCAGTGACCTGGGAGGCACAGATACGCAGTATTTT. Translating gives CASSDLGGTDTQYF.

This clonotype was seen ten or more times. The CDR3 spells CASSLGPSNQPQHF. In nucleotides, the CDR3 is TGTGCCAGCAGCTTAGGCCCCTCCAATCAGCCCCAGCATTTT. The chain is built from TRBV13 and TRBJ1-5, with no clear D. The CDR3 is made up of 14 amino acids. Germline-derived CDR1 and CDR2 are PRHDT and FYEKMQ (reference sequence). V gave up 0 bases and J gave up 3 bases, with 6 bases separating them.

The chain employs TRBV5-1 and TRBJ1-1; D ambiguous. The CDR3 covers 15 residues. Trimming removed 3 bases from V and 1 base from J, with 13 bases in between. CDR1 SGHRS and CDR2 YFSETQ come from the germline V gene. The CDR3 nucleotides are TGCGCCAGCAGCTCGAATTCTTTACCGAACACTGAAGCTTTCTTT. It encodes CASSSNSLPNTEAFF.

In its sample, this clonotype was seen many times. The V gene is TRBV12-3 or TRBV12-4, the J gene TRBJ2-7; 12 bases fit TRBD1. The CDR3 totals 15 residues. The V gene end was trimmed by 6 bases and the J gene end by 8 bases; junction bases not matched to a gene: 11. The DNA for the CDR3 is TGTGCCAGCAGGCCGCCGGGACAGGGGGCTTGGAAGCAGTACTTC. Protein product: CASRPPGQGAWKQYF.

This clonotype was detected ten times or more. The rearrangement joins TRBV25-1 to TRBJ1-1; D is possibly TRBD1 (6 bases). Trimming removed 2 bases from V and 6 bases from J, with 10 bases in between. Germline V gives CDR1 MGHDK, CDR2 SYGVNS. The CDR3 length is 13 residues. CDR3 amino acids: CASSETGLAEAFF. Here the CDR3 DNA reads TGTGCCAGCAGTGAAACAGGGCTAGCTGAAGCTTTCTTT.

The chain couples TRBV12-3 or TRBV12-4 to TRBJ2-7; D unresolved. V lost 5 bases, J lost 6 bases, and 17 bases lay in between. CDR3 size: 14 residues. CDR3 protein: CASSPQPPLSEQYF. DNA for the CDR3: TGTGCCAGCAGTCCGCAACCACCACTTTCCGAGCAGTACTTC.

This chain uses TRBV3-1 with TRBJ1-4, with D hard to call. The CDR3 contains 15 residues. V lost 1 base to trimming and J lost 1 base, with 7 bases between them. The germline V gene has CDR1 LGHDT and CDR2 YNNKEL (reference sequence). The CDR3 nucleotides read TGTGCCAGCAGCCAAGTGGGCGGAACTAATGAAAAACTGTTTTTT. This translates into CASSQVGGTNEKLFF.

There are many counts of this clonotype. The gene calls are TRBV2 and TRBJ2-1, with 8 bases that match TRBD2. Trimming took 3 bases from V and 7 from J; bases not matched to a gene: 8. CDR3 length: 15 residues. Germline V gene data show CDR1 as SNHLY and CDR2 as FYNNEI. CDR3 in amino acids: CASSDKGLVGNEQFF. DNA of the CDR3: TGTGCCAGCAGTGACAAGGGACTAGTAGGGAATGAGCAGTTCTTC.

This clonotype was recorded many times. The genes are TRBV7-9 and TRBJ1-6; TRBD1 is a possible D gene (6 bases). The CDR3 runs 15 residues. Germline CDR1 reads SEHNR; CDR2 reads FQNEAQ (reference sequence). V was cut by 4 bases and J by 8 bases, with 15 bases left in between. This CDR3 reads CASSWDIQGDSPLHF. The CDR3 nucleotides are TGTGCCAGCAGCTGGGACATCCAAGGGGATTCACCCCTCCACTTT.